The 20 T cell receptor beta chains below come from one sample, sequenced in a study of blood T cell repertoires in COVID-19. Generated by immunoSEQ multiplex PCR, the TCRdb table keeps only in-frame clones and is missing some. Among a few hundred thousand clones, 75% to 90% were seen once, and the ten largest hold 10% to 15%. The sequencing input was peripheral blood. Receptors originate from a woman between 70 and 85 years old with COVID-19, enrolled during active disease.

This clone was counted only a few times. This chain links TRBV5-4 with TRBJ1-6; TRBD1 aligns across 7 bases. Per germline, CDR1 SGHNT and CDR2 YYREEE (reference sequence). This CDR3 is built from 17 residues. With 0 bases clipped from V and 10 bases from J, the junction kept 13 bases outside the gene matches. The CDR3 region has the DNA TGTGCCAGCAGCTTGGCCGGCCAGGGGGGTCCTAGGTCACCCCTCCACTTT. Its protein is CASSLAGQGGPRSPLHF.

This clone was found once. The DNA of the CDR3 is TGTGCCAGCAGCCCCCCCGGGAGGGGCCGCTCCTACGAGCAGTACTTC. It translates to CASSPPGRGRSYEQYF. This chain links TRBV13 with TRBJ2-7; TRBD2 agrees at 8 bases. J was trimmed by 0 bases and V by 5 bases; bases with no gene match: 9. This CDR3 has 16 amino acids. Germline CDR1 is PRHDT and CDR2 is FYEKMQ (reference sequence).

About this clone: Different DNA sequences within this sample yield the same CDR3. The V gene is TRBV5-1, the J gene TRBJ2-2; D is uncertain. Trimming left V 0 bases short and J 0 bases short, with 6 bases between. The CDR3 is made up of 15 amino acids. In germline, CDR1 is SGHRS, CDR2 YFSETQ. DNA for the CDR3: TGCGCCAGCAGCTTGGATCCAGCGAACACCGGGGAGCTGTTTTTT. Protein: CASSLDPANTGELFF.

The V gene is TRBV2, the J gene TRBJ1-5; D gene ambiguous. Germline CDR1 SNHLY, CDR2 FYNNEI. The V end was cut by 3 bases, the J end by 1 base, with 4 bases between. The CDR3 is 13 residues long. CDR3 sequence: CASSELSNQPQHF. CDR3 coding DNA: TGTGCCAGCAGTGAGTTAAGCAATCAGCCCCAGCATTTT.

The genes are TRBV2 and TRBJ1-5; D is ambiguous. The germline V gene encodes CDR1 SNHLY and CDR2 FYNNEI. The CDR3 totals 15 residues. The V gene lost 6 bases and the J gene lost 2 bases, with 14 bases spanning the gap. The CDR3 sequence: CASRRTAGGNQPQHF. CDR3 coding DNA: TGTGCCAGCAGAAGGACTGCTGGTGGCAATCAGCCCCAGCATTTT.

V gene TRBV2 combines with J gene TRBJ1-6; the D is unclear. Germline V gives CDR1 SNHLY, CDR2 FYNNEI. CDR3 length: 15 residues. V lost 2 bases, J lost 6 bases, and 11 bases lay in between. The CDR3 loop is CASSEPWQANSPLHF. The CDR3 DNA is TGTGCCAGCAGTGAACCCTGGCAGGCTAATTCACCCCTCCACTTT.

The chain joins TRBV6-5 to TRBJ2-7; D remains unclear. Per the germline V gene, CDR1 is MNHEY and CDR2 is SVGAGI. The CDR3 covers 15 residues. The V end was cut by 0 bases, the J end by 2 bases, with 11 bases between. The CDR3 coding sequence is TGTGCCAGCAGTTACTCGAGTCCATTCACCTACGAGCAGTACTTC. Translated: CASSYSSPFTYEQYF.

The rearrangement links TRBV7-2 to TRBJ2-1, with D perhaps TRBD2 (5 bases). CDR1 and CDR2 (germline): SGHTA, FQGNSA. Trimming left V 0 bases short and J 0 bases short, with 9 bases between. The CDR3 has 16 amino acids. CDR3 nucleotides: TGTGCCAGCAGCTTAGCGGCTAGCCTCTCCTACAATGAGCAGTTCTTC. As protein: CASSLAASLSYNEQFF.

This sequence joins TRBV30 and TRBJ2-3; 7 bases align to TRBD1. Germline values: CDR1 GTSNPN, CDR2 SVGIG (reference sequence). There are 13 residues in the CDR3. J was trimmed by 4 bases and V by 7 bases; bases with no gene match: 8. The CDR3 protein is CAFTTGAADTQYF. The CDR3 DNA follows: TGTGCCTTTACCACAGGGGCAGCAGATACGCAGTATTTT.

V usage is TRBV28 and J usage is TRBJ1-3; no definite D call. The length of the CDR3 is 15 residues. Germline values: CDR1 MDHEN, CDR2 SYDVKM. The V gene lost 7 bases and the J gene lost 0 bases, with 13 bases spanning the gap. The CDR3 protein is CASTPDSGSGNTIYF. Written as DNA, the CDR3 is TGTGCCAGCACTCCCGACTCGGGCTCTGGAAACACCATATATTTT.

This chain joins TRBV9 and TRBJ2-5; 8 bases agree with TRBD2. V shed 3 bases, J shed 1 base, and the junction held 5 bases outside the gene matches. Germline CDR1 reads SGDLS; CDR2 reads YYNGEE. This CDR3 has 15 amino acids. The CDR3 sequence is CASSETGGLQETQYF. Written as DNA, the CDR3 is TGTGCCAGCAGCGAAACGGGGGGGCTCCAAGAGACCCAGTACTTC.

The chain links TRBV6-5 to TRBJ1-2; 7 nucleotides line up with TRBD1. This CDR3 region has 14 residues. Losses at the gene ends were 4 bases for V and 4 bases for J; bases not matched to a gene: 6. Germline CDR1 and CDR2: MNHEY and SVGAGI. In DNA form, the CDR3 reads TGTGCCAGCAGTTCCAATACAGGGGCCTATGGCTACACCTTC. This sequence encodes CASSSNTGAYGYTF.

The rearrangement joins TRBV11-3 to TRBJ2-7; 7 bases are shared with TRBD2. From germline, CDR1 is SGHNT and CDR2 YENEEA. V lost 9 bases, J lost 3 bases, and 8 bases stayed unmatched. The CDR3 has 13 amino acids. In nucleotides, the CDR3 is TGTGCCAGAAAAGCGGGGTCCCTCTACGAGCAGTACTTC. As protein: CARKAGSLYEQYF. Combining the CDR3 with reference TRBV11-3 and TRBJ2-7 gives the whole variable domain EAGVVQSPRYKIIEKKQPVAFWCNPISGHNTLYWYLQNLGQGPELLIRYENEEAVDDSQLPKDRFSAERLKGVDSTLKIQPAELGDSAVYLCARKAGSLYEQYFGPGTRLTVT.

CDR3 sequence reads: CASSSDRVEQYF. The DNA for the CDR3 is TGTGCCAGCAGCTCTGACAGGGTCGAGCAGTACTTC. This chain uses TRBV12-3 or TRBV12-4 with TRBJ2-7, with 7 bases matching TRBD1. CDR3 length: 12 residues. Trimming cost V 6 bases and J 6 bases; bases outside gene matches: 5.

The chain uses TRBV3-1 (or the pseudogene TRBV3-2) and TRBJ2-7, with D perhaps matching TRBD1 (6 bases). CDR1 and CDR2 (germline): LGHDT, YNNKEL (reference sequence). CDR3 length equals 13 residues. Trimming took off 2 bases at V and 5 bases at J, with 10 bases between the two ends. CDR3 DNA: TGTGCCAGCAGCCAAAGACAGGTCCACGAGCAGTACTTC. Residues: CASSQRQVHEQYF.

This chain connects TRBV28 to TRBJ1-2, with TRBD1 matching over 8 bases. The CDR3 is made up of 14 amino acids. J gave up 8 bases and V 2 bases, and 7 bases lay outside the gene matches. Germline V CDR1 and CDR2: MDHEN, SYDVKM. CDR3 residues: CASSLPDRGRGYTF. CDR3 DNA sequence: TGTGCCAGCAGTTTACCAGACAGGGGAAGAGGCTACACCTTC.

This chain joins TRBV3-1 (or the pseudogene TRBV3-2) and TRBJ2-5, with 14 bases identical to TRBD2. The J segment lost 3 bases and the V segment lost 4 bases, leaving 1 base of the junction unmatched. This CDR3 comprises 15 residues. Germline V gene sequence: CDR1 LGHDT, CDR2 YNNKEL (reference sequence). The CDR3 DNA sequence: TGTGCCAGCAGCCCGGGACTAGCGGGGGAAGAGACCCAGTACTTC. This codes for CASSPGLAGEETQYF.

The CDR3 region is CASSQTNSYTF. The CDR3, as DNA: TGTGCCAGCAGTCAAACCAACAGCTACACCTTC. The chain recombines TRBV12-3 or TRBV12-4 with TRBJ1-2; no clear D. The CDR3 is 11 amino acids. The V end was cut by 5 bases, the J end by 9 bases, with 10 bases between.

This chain joins TRBV14 and TRBJ1-5; TRBD1 might be the D (5 bases). Trimming stripped 2 bases from V and 6 bases from J, with 11 bases between. Germline V gene lookup returns CDR1 SGHDN and CDR2 FVKESK. The CDR3 contains 14 residues. The CDR3 DNA reads as TGTGCCAGCAGCCAATCAGGGTTGAGTCAGCCCCAGCATTTT. It is translated as CASSQSGLSQPQHF.

V is TRBV6-5 and J is TRBJ2-5; a possible D gene is TRBD2 (6 bases). V was shortened by 4 bases and J by 2 bases, with 11 bases between the two germline ends. The CDR3 extends over 14 amino acids. CDR1 is MNHEY and CDR2 is SVGAGI in the germline V gene. CDR3 loop: CASSWGSGQETQYF. In DNA, the CDR3 is TGTGCCAGCAGTTGGGGAAGCGGGCAAGAGACCCAGTACTTC.